This is a list of T cell receptor beta chains from one sample in a study of blood T cell repertoires in COVID-19. The repertoire was sequenced with immunoSEQ multiplex PCR; TCRdb's copy has only in-frame clones and lacks some. In the table there are around 83,000 clones, roughly 90% of which are singletons. Sequencing input: peripheral blood. These receptor sequences come from a man between 50 and 59 years old with active or convalescent COVID-19. The CDR3 runs from the conserved cysteine through the conserved F or W. Each record gives: D gene, V gene, J gene, clone size, CDR3 DNA, CDR3 protein. D genes are given only for firm matches. Some rows mark clone size as missing; the rest say once, few, many or name a class of expanded clone.

>TRBD1|TRBV5-6|TRBJ2-1|.
TGTGCCTCCGGGACAGGGGTTGGTGAGCAGTTCTTC
CASGTGVGEQFF
>TRBD1|TRBV18|TRBJ2-1|.
TGTGCCAGCTCACCAGGACAGGGGTTGGACAATGAGCAGTTCTTC
CASSPGQGLDNEQFF
>.|TRBV28|TRBJ2-6|.
TGTGCCAGCAGTTTACCCTACCTCGGCTCTGGGGCCAACGTCCTGACTTTC
CASSLPYLGSGANVLTF
>TRBD1|TRBV6-6|TRBJ2-2|.
TGTGCCAGCAGTTACTCGACCAGACAGGGCCGGGAGCTGTTTTTT
CASSYSTRQGRELFF
>.|TRBV10-1|TRBJ1-5|.
TGCGCCAGCAGTGAGTCTATGGGGGGTCAGCCCCAGCATTTT
CASSESMGGQPQHF
>TRBD2|TRBV7-2|TRBJ2-5|once
TGTGCCAGCAGCAGAGGGACTAGCGGGGGGGCCGGGGAGACCCAGTACTTC
CASSRGTSGGAGETQYF
>TRBD1|TRBV29-1|TRBJ1-2|.
TGCAGCGTCGGACAGGGGGCCACCAACTATGGCTACACCTTC
CSVGQGATNYGYTF
>.|TRBV28|TRBJ1-5|once
TGTGCCAGCAGCCCCAGGGGCTCCGTTAGCAATCAGCCCCAGCATTTT
CASSPRGSVSNQPQHF
>TRBD1|TRBV5-5|TRBJ1-6|.
TGTGCCAGCAGCTGGGACAGCCTCTATAATTCACCCCTCCACTTT
CASSWDSLYNSPLHF
>.|TRBV5-1|TRBJ2-1|.
TGCGCCAGCAGCTCCCTTCCGGGACAGGTAGGGGGGGCCGAGCAGTTCTTC
CASSSLPGQVGGAEQFF
>TRBD2|TRBV10-3|TRBJ2-1|.
TGTGCCATCAGTGACTCTAGCGGGGGATACAATGAGCAGTTCTTC
CAISDSSGGYNEQFF
>TRBD2|TRBV11-2|TRBJ2-5|.
TGTGCCAGCAGCTTAGTGGCTAGCGGGAGTGGATGGGAGACCCAGTACTTC
CASSLVASGSGWETQYF
>.|TRBV2|TRBJ2-5|.
TGTGCCAGCAGTGTTACAGTATACCAAGAGACCCAGTACTTC
CASSVTVYQETQYF
>TRBD2|TRBV11-3|TRBJ2-3|many
TGTGCCAGCAGCTTACGGTCGGCGGGAGGCACAGATACGCAGTATTTT
CASSLRSAGGTDTQYF
>.|TRBV6-1|TRBJ2-1|.
TGTGCCAGCAGTGAAGTTTTTTATAACAGGGCCGGACCCCGGGAGGATGAGCAGTTCTTC
CASSEVFYNRAGPREDEQFF
>.|TRBV6-5|TRBJ2-3|.
TGTGCCAGCAGTCGAGGTCCAGATACGCAGTATTTT
CASSRGPDTQYF
>.|TRBV11-3|TRBJ1-1|.
TGTGCCAGCAGCTTAAACATATACACTGAAGCTTTCTTT
CASSLNIYTEAFF
>.|TRBV9|TRBJ1-3|medium-sized
TGTGCCAGCAGCGTTAATGAGGCTGGAAACACCATATATTTT
CASSVNEAGNTIYF
>.|TRBV2|TRBJ1-2|few
TGTGCCAGCAGCCCCACAGGGAAAGGTGGCTACACCTTC
CASSPTGKGGYTF
>TRBD2|TRBV7-2|TRBJ2-1|.
TGTGCCAGCAGCTTAGTACTAGCGGGGGCCAATGAGCAGTTCTTC
CASSLVLAGANEQFF
>.|TRBV5-1|TRBJ2-7|.
TGCGCCAGCAGCTTGGGACAAGCAAGATCCTACGAGCAGTACTTC
CASSLGQARSYEQYF
>TRBD1|TRBV7-6|TRBJ1-2|.
TGTGCCAGCAGCCTAGGACAGGGCTATGGCTACACCTTC
CASSLGQGYGYTF
>.|TRBV6-1|TRBJ2-3|.
TGTGCCAGCAGTGAGGACACGTCTCGCACAGATACGCAGTATTTT
CASSEDTSRTDTQYF
>.|TRBV2|TRBJ2-1|.
TGTGCCAGCAAATATAGACAGGCGCTATACAATGAGCAGTTCTTC
CASKYRQALYNEQFF
>.|TRBV30|TRBJ2-3|.
TGTGCCTCCGCTAGAAGAGGGGAGGCGGATACGCAGTATTTT
CASARRGEADTQYF
>.|TRBV30|TRBJ2-5|once
TGTGCCTGGAGTTCTTCCAGGTCCTTTACTAGGGCGGGAGAGACCCAGTACTTC
CAWSSSRSFTRAGETQYF
>TRBD1|TRBV11-2|TRBJ2-5|once
TGTGCCAGCAGCCGAGGGGACAGGGGCCTCCAAGAGACCCAGTACTTC
CASSRGDRGLQETQYF
>TRBD2|TRBV23-1|TRBJ2-2|many
TGCGCCAGCAGTCAGGGGACTAGCCGCAACACCGGGGAGCTGTTTTTT
CASSQGTSRNTGELFF
>.|TRBV27|TRBJ2-7|.
TGTGCCAGCAGTCAGAGGGGGGGGTACGAGCAGTACTTC
CASSQRGGYEQYF
>TRBD2|TRBV4-2|TRBJ2-7|.
TGTGCCAGCAGCCATAACCTAGCGGGGGGCGGAGGCGAGCAGTACTTC
CASSHNLAGGGGEQYF
>.|TRBV5-5|TRBJ2-2|.
TGTGCCAGCAGCTTGACTGTCTACAACACCGGGGAGCTGTTTTTT
CASSLTVYNTGELFF
>.|TRBV7-8|TRBJ1-6|.
TGTGCCAGCAGCTTAGGGGGGCTGGAGAGCTCCTATAATTCACCCCTCCACTTT
CASSLGGLESSYNSPLHF
>TRBD1|TRBV6-6|TRBJ1-3|.
TGTGCCAGCAGTTGGGACAGCTATTCTGGAAACACCATATATTTT
CASSWDSYSGNTIYF
>TRBD1|TRBV27|TRBJ1-1|.
TGTGCCAGCAGACCCAGGACAGGGGGTAGTACTGAAGCTTTCTTT
CASRPRTGGSTEAFF
>.|TRBV5-1|TRBJ2-3|.
TGCGCCAGCAGTCCGGGACAAAGCACAGATACGCAGTATTTT
CASSPGQSTDTQYF
>TRBD1|TRBV24-1|TRBJ2-2|.
TGTGCCACCAGTGCGGACAGGGGCCACGGTCAGAACACCGGGGAGCTGTTTTTT
CATSADRGHGQNTGELFF
>TRBD1|TRBV29-1|TRBJ1-2|.
TGCAGCGTCACAGGGGTCTATGGCTACACCTTC
CSVTGVYGYTF
>.|TRBV4-3|TRBJ1-5|.
TGCGCCAGCAGCCAAGATGGGCTTCAGCCCCAGCATTTT
CASSQDGLQPQHF
>.|TRBV7-2|TRBJ2-1|.
TGTGCCAGCAGCTCTCCCGCCGGCAGGGGTAACACCTACAATGAGCAGTTCTTC
CASSSPAGRGNTYNEQFF
>.|TRBV18|TRBJ2-5|.
TGTGCCAGCTCTCGCGGGGAGTGGGGTCAAGAGACCCAGTACTTC
CASSRGEWGQETQYF
>TRBD1|TRBV25-1|TRBJ1-2|.
TGTGCCAGCAGTGAAAAGGGACAGGGAGACGGCTACACCTTC
CASSEKGQGDGYTF
>.|TRBV5-1|TRBJ2-3|.
TGCGCCAGCAGCTTGGCTTTGGATACGCAGTATTTT
CASSLALDTQYF
>.|TRBV15|TRBJ2-5|.
TGTGCCACCAGCAACGCCGATAGGACTTCCGAGACCCAGTACTTC
CATSNADRTSETQYF
>.|TRBV19|TRBJ1-2|.
TGTGCCCCTATAGCCCAGTCCGAGACAGGTAACTATGGCTACACCTTC
CAPIAQSETGNYGYTF